Below are 9 T cell receptor beta chains sequenced from a single sample in a study of response to subunit inactivated influenza vaccine. TCRdb called the RT-PCR reads again in MiXCR, with one record for every CDR3 protein. The sample contains roughly 540,000 distinct CDR3 sequences, 20% to 25% of which appear only once. These records were also assigned to another study, of T cells expressing NK-cell markers. That report adds: UMIs accompanied the 5'RACE template switching by which TCR beta cDNA was made.

This specimen consisted of CD4+ T cells sorted from PBMCs, obtained 11 to 12 days after vaccination. The receptors were gathered from a man in his forties or fifties who received an inactivated influenza vaccine.

Ten or more counts support this clonotype. The CDR3 reads CASSLGGSAKNIQYF. The CDR3, as DNA: TGTGCCAGCAGTCTAGGGGGCTCGGCCAAAAACATTCAGTACTTC. This chain joins TRBV12-3 or TRBV12-4 and TRBJ2-4; 7 bases align to TRBD1. The CDR3 spans 15 residues. V lost 5 bases and J lost 1; bases outside the gene matches: 5.

This clonotype has more than one count but fewer than ten. The V and J genes are TRBV9 and TRBJ1-2; unclear D gene. In germline, CDR1 is SGDLS, CDR2 YYNGEE. V dropped 3 bases and J dropped 0 bases, with 12 bases sitting between them. There are 15 residues in the CDR3. CDR3 in amino acids: CASSAQQLANYGYTF. DNA of the CDR3: TGTGCCAGCAGCGCCCAACAGTTAGCTAACTATGGCTACACCTTC.

The chain's CDR3 is CASSFQSGYQETQYF. CDR3 sequence (DNA): TGTGCCAGCAGTTTCCAGTCGGGGTACCAAGAGACCCAGTACTTC. The chain carries TRBV27 and TRBJ2-5, with D possibly being TRBD2 (5 bases). Germline CDR1 is MNHEY and CDR2 is SMNVEV (reference sequence). The CDR3 length is 15 residues. V lost 3 bases and J 0 bases, leaving 11 bases between the germline ends.

The J gene is TRBJ1-3, the V gene TRBV11-2; D remains unclear. The V gene's germline CDR1 is SGHAT and CDR2 FQNNGV. The V gene lost 4 bases and the J gene lost 7 bases, with 5 bases spanning the gap. The CDR3 has 11 residues. The CDR3 is CASSSANTIYF. Written as DNA, the CDR3 is TGTGCCAGCAGCTCGGCTAACACCATATATTTT.

The chain combines TRBV6-2 or TRBV6-3 with TRBJ1-2, with D uncertain. The CDR3 totals 14 residues. The V end was cut by 1 base, the J end by 6 bases, with 12 bases between. Per germline, CDR1 MNHEY and CDR2 SVGEGT. The CDR3 nucleotides read TGTGCCAGCAGTTACTTCATACCGTTAAATGGCTACACCTTC. This codes for CASSYFIPLNGYTF.

V and J are TRBV7-2 and TRBJ2-2, with D hard to call. This CDR3 is 14 amino acids long. The germline CDR1 and CDR2 sequences are SGHTA and FQGNSA. Trimming took off 2 bases at V and 4 bases at J, with 8 bases between the two ends. The CDR3 coding sequence is TGTGCCAGCAGCTTAAAAACAGCCACCGGGGAGCTGTTTTTT. Its protein is CASSLKTATGELFF.

V is TRBV2 and J is TRBJ2-2, with D hard to call. Trimming pared 4 bases from V and 1 base from J, leaving 7 bases between. CDR1 is SNHLY, CDR2 FYNNEI, per germline. This CDR3 has 14 amino acids. The CDR3 DNA reads as TGTGCCAGCAGTGGTGGCAGGAACACCGGGGAGCTGTTTTTT. Its protein is CASSGGRNTGELFF.

This rearrangement joins TRBV4-2 to TRBJ1-1; D is undetermined. The CDR3 loop spans 16 amino acids. Deletions cut 0 bases from V and 2 bases from J, with 13 bases between. Germline V CDR1 and CDR2: LGHNA, YNFKEQ. The chain's CDR3 is CASSQEVRLTNTEAFF. The CDR3 DNA reads as TGTGCCAGCAGCCAAGAAGTAAGACTGACTAACACTGAAGCTTTCTTT.

This clonotype was counted between two and nine times. The V call is TRBV7-2, the J call TRBJ2-3, with 7 bases matching TRBD2. The ends lost 0 bases at V and 3 bases at J; junction bases unmatched: 3. Germline loops: CDR1 SGHTA, CDR2 FQGNSA. The CDR3 covers 15 residues. CDR3 sequence reads: CASSLAISGTDTQYF. CDR3 in DNA: TGTGCCAGCAGCTTAGCCATTAGCGGGACAGATACGCAGTATTTT.